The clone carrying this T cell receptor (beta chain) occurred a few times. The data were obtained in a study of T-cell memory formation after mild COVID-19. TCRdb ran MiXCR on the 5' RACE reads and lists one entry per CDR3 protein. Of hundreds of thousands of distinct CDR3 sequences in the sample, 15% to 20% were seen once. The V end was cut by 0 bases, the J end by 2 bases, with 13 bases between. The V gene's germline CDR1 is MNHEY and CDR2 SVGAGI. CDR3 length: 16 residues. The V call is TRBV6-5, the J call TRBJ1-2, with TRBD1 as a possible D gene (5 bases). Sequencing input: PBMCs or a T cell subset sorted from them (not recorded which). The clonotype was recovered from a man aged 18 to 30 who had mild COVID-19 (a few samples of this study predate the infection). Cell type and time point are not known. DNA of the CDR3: TGTGCCAGCAGTTACTCGCAAGGCGGGGGGAACTATGGCTACACCTTC. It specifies CASSYSQGGGNYGYTF.